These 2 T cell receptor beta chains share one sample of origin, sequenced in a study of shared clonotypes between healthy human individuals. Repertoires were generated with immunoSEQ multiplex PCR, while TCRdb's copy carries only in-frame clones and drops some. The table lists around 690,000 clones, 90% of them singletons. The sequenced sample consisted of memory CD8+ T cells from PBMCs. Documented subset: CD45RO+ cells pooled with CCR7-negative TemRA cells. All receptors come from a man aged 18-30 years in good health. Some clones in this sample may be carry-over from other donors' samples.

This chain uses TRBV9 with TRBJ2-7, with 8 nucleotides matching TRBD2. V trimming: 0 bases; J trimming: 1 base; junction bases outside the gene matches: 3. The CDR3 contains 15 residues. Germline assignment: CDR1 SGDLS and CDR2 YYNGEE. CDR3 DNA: TGTGCCAGCAGCGTAGAAAGCGGGAGATCCTACGAGCAGTACTTC. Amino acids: CASSVESGRSYEQYF.

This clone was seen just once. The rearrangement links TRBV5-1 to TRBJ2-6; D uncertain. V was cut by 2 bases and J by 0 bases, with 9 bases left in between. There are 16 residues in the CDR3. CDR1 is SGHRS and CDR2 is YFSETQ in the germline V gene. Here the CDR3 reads CASSLDKHSGANVLTF. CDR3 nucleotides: TGCGCCAGCAGCTTAGACAAACACTCTGGGGCCAACGTCCTGACTTTC.